This TCR beta chain comes out of a study of HIV-infected children after antiretroviral therapy interruption. Looking at the study overall: Most children had recorded EBV and CMV exposure. Interruption-arm sampling covered weeks 0, 12, interruption end (24 or 48), and about 3 years post-study.

RNA-based 3' RACE libraries used unique molecular identifiers. Via MiXCR, TCRdb re-called the 3' RACE reads, giving one row per CDR3 protein. The sample records roughly 16,000 distinct CDR3 sequences, 3.4% being singletons. Treatment given: PENTA 11 planned treatment interruption arm or continuous ART arm. Sorting from thawed PBMCs isolated naive CD4+ CD45RA+ CD45RO- T cells. Trimming pared 2 bases from V and 2 bases from J, leaving 2 bases between. CDR3 length: 12 residues. This clonotype was seen at least ten times. The chain recombines TRBV12-3 or TRBV12-4 with TRBJ2-3, with D unclear. The specimen comprised CD45RA+ CD4+ T cells from PBMCs, sampled from a donor given antiretroviral therapy, either interrupted or continuous. Subset reported: naive CD4+ CD45RA+ CD45RO- T cells. This clonotype originated in a child between 2 and 17 years old with HIV. CDR3 in DNA: TGTGCCAGCAGTTTACACACAGATACGCAGTATTTT. This gives the protein CASSLHTDTQYF.